What follows are 9 T cell receptor beta chains derived from one specimen sequenced in a study of cytomegalovirus exposure and HLA in healthy donors (dated by TCRdb to 2015 to 2018). Library preparation employed the immunoSEQ multiplex PCR assay. The multiplex PCR relied on a mix of 60 forward primers for TCR Vbeta segments and 13 reverse primers for TCR Jbeta segments. TCRdb retrieved this table from immuneACCESS and kept in-frame rearrangements only. Not all clones are present; in checked studies, unresolved V genes account for under half, and no reason is known for the remainder. The sample table lists about 120,000 clones, over 65% of them with a count of one. About 2.5% of the sample lies in the top ten. The sample consisted of PBMCs. The receptors originated from a female donor in good health and CMV-seronegative.

The chain recombines TRBV5-4 with TRBJ2-7, with D tentatively TRBD2 (5 bases). Trimming stripped 5 bases from V and 2 bases from J, with 11 bases between. Germline V CDR1 and CDR2: SGHNT, YYREEE (reference sequence). This CDR3 is 13 amino acids long. The CDR3 is CASRRTGTYEQYF. The CDR3 nucleotides read TGTGCCAGCAGGCGGACGGGGACCTACGAGCAGTACTTC. The complete variable domain, with remaining parts taken from reference TRBV5-4 and TRBJ2-7, reads ETGVTQSPTHLIKTRGQQVTLRCSSQSGHNTVSWYQQALGQGPQFIFQYYREEENGRGNFPPRFSGLQFPNYSSELNVNALELDDSALYLCASRRTGTYEQYFGPGTRLTVT.

The chain combines TRBV18 with TRBJ2-2, with D tentatively TRBD1 (6 bases). The V and J ends lost 1 base and 6 bases respectively, with 6 bases between them. The germline V gene has CDR1 KGHSH and CDR2 LQKENI. The CDR3 covers 13 residues. The chain's CDR3 is CASSPQGAGELFF. DNA for the CDR3: TGTGCCAGCTCACCACAGGGGGCCGGGGAGCTGTTTTTT.

The chain has TRBV27 and TRBJ1-2; D not certain. Germline V CDR1 and CDR2: MNHEY, SMNVEV (reference sequence). Between the trimmed V and J ends, which lost 6 bases and 4 bases, there was a span of 21 bases. The CDR3 contains 16 residues. CDR3 sequence: CASSPLTSLGSYGYTF. The CDR3 DNA reads as TGTGCCAGCAGCCCCTTGACCAGTTTGGGCTCCTATGGCTACACCTTC.

This clone was seen once. CDR3 loop: CASSYAGDSYNEQFF. CDR3 sequence (DNA): TGTGCCAGCAGTTACGCGGGGGATTCCTACAATGAGCAGTTCTTC. This chain uses TRBV6-5 with TRBJ2-1; 7 bases line up with TRBD2. Per germline, CDR1 MNHEY and CDR2 SVGAGI. The CDR3 is made up of 15 amino acids. With V trimmed by 2 bases and J by 1 base, 2 bases remained unmatched.

The gene calls are TRBV29-1 and TRBJ1-6, with 11 nucleotides matching TRBD1. Trimming removed 6 bases from V and 10 bases from J; junction bases left unmatched: 5. Germline-derived CDR1 and CDR2 are SQVTM and ANQGSEA. There are 13 residues in the CDR3. The CDR3 DNA is TGCAGCGTCGCCGGGACAGGGGGATCACCCCTCCACTTT. Translation: CSVAGTGGSPLHF.

The chain combines TRBV15 with TRBJ2-7, with 7 bases matching TRBD2. The germline CDR1 and CDR2 sequences are LNHNV and YYDKDF (reference sequence). The length of the CDR3 is 17 residues. With V trimmed by 0 bases and J by 3 bases, 11 bases remained unmatched. This CDR3 reads CATSRDSLASGDYEQYF. As DNA, the CDR3 is TGTGCCACCAGCAGAGATAGTTTGGCTAGCGGTGACTACGAGCAGTACTTC.

CDR3 sequence reads: CASSPTRDREAEQYF. CDR3 bases: TGTGCCAGCAGCCCTACCCGGGACAGGGAGGCCGAGCAGTACTTC. The rearrangement joins TRBV9 to TRBJ2-7; 9 bases agree with TRBD1. The V segment lost 4 bases and the J segment 6 bases; nucleotides outside the gene matches: 11. Per germline, CDR1 SGDLS and CDR2 YYNGEE. This CDR3 region has 15 residues. The complete variable domain, with remaining parts taken from reference TRBV9 and TRBJ2-7, reads DSGVTQTPKHLITATGQRVTLRCSPRSGDLSVYWYQQSLDQGLQFLIQYYNGEERAKGNILERFSAQQFPDLHSELNLSSLELGDSALYFCASSPTRDREAEQYFGPGTRLTVT.

Comment on this clone: One end of the junction fails to match germline, which may point to a read error. The chain has TRBV7-9 and TRBJ1-1; D unresolved. CDR1 is SEHNR, CDR2 FQNEAQ, per germline (reference sequence). The CDR3 runs to 12 residues. The DNA for the CDR3 is TGTTCCAGCAGCTTAGGTGGCAGGGAAGCTTTCTTT. This codes for CSSSLGGREAFF.

This clone came up once. The rearrangement links TRBV19 to TRBJ2-3; 7 nucleotides agree with TRBD2. The CDR3 has 17 residues. Germline-derived CDR1 and CDR2 are LNHDA and SQIVND (reference sequence). Trimming cost V 6 bases and J 0 bases; bases outside gene matches: 12. CDR3 amino acids: CASRENLRGDSTDTQYF. CDR3 DNA sequence: TGTGCCAGTAGAGAAAACCTCCGGGGGGATAGCACAGATACGCAGTATTTT.